The sequence of this TCR beta chain was determined in a study of shared clonotypes between healthy human individuals (dated by TCRdb to 2018 to 2020). Looking at the study overall: A few men and a couple of women, aged 18 to 49 years, made up the cohort. Between about 0.8 and 9 billion PBMCs per donor were obtained by leukapheresis. The study deeply sequenced blood TCR repertoires of several healthy adults to estimate repertoire size and the extent of clonotype sharing between individuals. To increase sequencing depth and limit assay-specific biases, different laboratories used diverse techniques to prepare libraries and sequence TCR repertoires.

The donors were healthy, HIV-negative adults with no recently reported acute infections or vaccinations. Every donor was a Caucasian adult living in Nashville, Tennessee, USA. For unsorted samples, 80 million to 100 million PBMCs were counted, and genomic DNA was extracted using the QIAamp DNA Blood Mini kit. After blood collection by leukapheresis, PBMCs were isolated using Ficoll-Histopaque density gradient centrifugation and then cryopreserved in the vapor phase of liquid nitrogen. This clone was found a few times. Its antigen is not yet known. One junction end disagrees with the germline gene, perhaps due to a read error. TCR CDR3 regions were amplified from genomic DNA by multiplex PCR using the deep immunoSEQ assay. For each cell subset, the extracted genomic DNA was distributed evenly across all wells of several immunoSEQ 96-well plates, and each plate served as one replicate. Each replicate PCR for unsorted PBMC received roughly 300 ng genomic DNA, equal to tens of thousands of T cell genomes. Ten immunoSEQ deep assay plates were used to sequence unsorted PBMC genomic DNA. Purified libraries were measured with a Qubit 3.0 fluorometer, size-checked on a Bioanalyzer 2100, and measured again with the KAPA Library Quantification kit. Every immunoSEQ 96-well plate was sequenced on a separate single-read 150-cycle Illumina NextSeq 550 flow cell. Per the authors' processing: The immunoSEQ output contained only junctional sequences without quality scores, so filtering could not match that applied to full-length reads. To assign V/J genes and CDR3, sequences were annotated using PyIR, a Python wrapper for IgBLAST v1.9, with IMGT germline references. Reads were removed for weak V/J assignments (E-value above 1e-6), missing CDR3, stop codons, out-of-frame junctions, or ambiguous translated residues. V3J clonotypes were defined as sequences sharing the same inferred V gene, J gene, and CDR3 amino acid sequence. To compute the percentage overlap between repertoires, the number of shared unique clonotypes was divided by the size of the smaller repertoire. RTK rarefaction, the Chao1 estimator, and Recon v2.1 estimates of unobserved clonotypes were used to assess repertoire richness. Here the immuneACCESS table is served through TCRdb, limited to in-frame sequences with V and J called. Missing clones are a known gap in these copies; in checked studies unresolved V genes cover under half, and the rest lacks a known reason. That table gives V, J and clone size, and the DNA gave D and trimming. The sample table holds some 490,000 clones, of which about 84% were seen once. The top ten constitute 12% of the sample.

Overall study results and their limits: Sampling was restricted to blood, and TCR repertoires in tissue are likely to differ from TCR repertoires in blood. Pairwise subsampling led to the expectation that sequencing depth would affect the degree of clonotype sharing among donors. The small number of donors limited the genetic and exposure-history diversity represented.

Including cysteine and phenylalanine, the CDR3 has 15 amino acids. The retained sequence is limited to the CDR3, 45 bases, with the frame set at the first base. CDR1 SGDLS and CDR2 YYNGEE were looked up in the germline V gene. This TCR derives from a woman in her forties in good health. Some clones in this sample may be carry-over from other donors' samples. The sequenced sample consisted of PBMCs. The sequence links TRBV9 to TRBJ2-1, with the D segment identity uncertain. Read as DNA, the sequence is TGTGCCAGCAGCGTAGTAGGTAGCCTGTACAGTGAGCAGTTCTTC. This gives the protein CASSVVGSLYSEQFF.